This is a list of T cell receptor beta chains from one sample in a study of T-cell reconstitution after alpha-beta-depleted transplantation in children. A single record per CDR3 protein comes from TCRdb applying MiXCR to the PCR reads. The table includes hundreds of thousands of distinct CDR3 sequences, 10% to 15% detected once. The specimen was PBMCs, mostly from graft donor cells, collected 360 days after TCRalphabeta/CD19-depleted stem cell transplant. These receptors all stem from a male patient younger than 18 who had a stem cell transplant for acute myeloid leukemia, so the T cells may come from the graft donor. The CDR3 runs from the conserved cysteine through the conserved F or W. D genes are given only for firm matches. For some rows the clone size is stated as once, few or many, or as a class when expanded; others skip it.

v_call,clone_size,j_call,d_call,cdr3_nt,cdr3_aa
TRBV7-6,many,TRBJ2-3,NA,TGTGCCAGCAGCTTACGTTGGACCATTCGGGCCACAGATACGCAGTATTTT,CASSLRWTIRATDTQYF
TRBV13,NA,TRBJ1-2,TRBD1,TGTGCCAGCAACCAGGGGGGCAGGAAGGCTTCTGGCTACACCTTC,CASNQGGRKASGYTF
TRBV6-1,many,TRBJ2-3,TRBD2,TGTGCCAGCAGTGCCGCTAGCGGGAGTCCGGCAGATACGCAGTATTTT,CASSAASGSPADTQYF
TRBV10-3,NA,TRBJ2-7,NA,TGTGCCATCAGTGATGGGGACAGGGCAAGCGGGAGATTCCCCTACGAGCAGTACTTC,CAISDGDRASGRFPYEQYF
TRBV29-1,many,TRBJ2-7,NA,TGCAGCGTTGACCAGGGAGATTACGGGCAGTACTTC,CSVDQGDYGQYF
TRBV25-1,many,TRBJ2-5,NA,TGTGCCAGCAGTGAATATATGGCAGGTCAAGAGACCCAGTACTTC,CASSEYMAGQETQYF
TRBV30,NA,TRBJ2-7,NA,TGTGCCTGGATCGCGTTTGGGTCAGGGGAGAGCGAGCAGTACTTC,CAWIAFGSGESEQYF
TRBV20-1,NA,TRBJ2-1,TRBD1,TGCAGTGCTCTTCGACAGGGGAAAGACAATGAGCAGTTCTTC,CSALRQGKDNEQFF
TRBV5-6,many,TRBJ1-2,NA,TGTGCCAGCAGCCCGACCGACAGGAACTATGGCTACACCTTC,CASSPTDRNYGYTF
TRBV29-1,many,TRBJ2-2,NA,TGCAGCGTGACTCGTTGGGGAAGCACCGGGGAGCTGTTTTTT,CSVTRWGSTGELFF
TRBV28,NA,TRBJ2-1,NA,TGTGCCAGCAGTTTTAGGCTAGCGAGTAACAATGAGCAGTTCTTC,CASSFRLASNNEQFF
TRBV28,NA,TRBJ2-1,TRBD2,TGTGCCAGCAGTAGCCTTTTACTAGCGGGAGACCTTGAGCAGTTCTTC,CASSSLLLAGDLEQFF
TRBV5-1,NA,TRBJ2-7,TRBD2,TGCGCCAGCAGCCACCCGACTAGCGGGGGTACCTCCTACGAGCAGTACTTC,CASSHPTSGGTSYEQYF